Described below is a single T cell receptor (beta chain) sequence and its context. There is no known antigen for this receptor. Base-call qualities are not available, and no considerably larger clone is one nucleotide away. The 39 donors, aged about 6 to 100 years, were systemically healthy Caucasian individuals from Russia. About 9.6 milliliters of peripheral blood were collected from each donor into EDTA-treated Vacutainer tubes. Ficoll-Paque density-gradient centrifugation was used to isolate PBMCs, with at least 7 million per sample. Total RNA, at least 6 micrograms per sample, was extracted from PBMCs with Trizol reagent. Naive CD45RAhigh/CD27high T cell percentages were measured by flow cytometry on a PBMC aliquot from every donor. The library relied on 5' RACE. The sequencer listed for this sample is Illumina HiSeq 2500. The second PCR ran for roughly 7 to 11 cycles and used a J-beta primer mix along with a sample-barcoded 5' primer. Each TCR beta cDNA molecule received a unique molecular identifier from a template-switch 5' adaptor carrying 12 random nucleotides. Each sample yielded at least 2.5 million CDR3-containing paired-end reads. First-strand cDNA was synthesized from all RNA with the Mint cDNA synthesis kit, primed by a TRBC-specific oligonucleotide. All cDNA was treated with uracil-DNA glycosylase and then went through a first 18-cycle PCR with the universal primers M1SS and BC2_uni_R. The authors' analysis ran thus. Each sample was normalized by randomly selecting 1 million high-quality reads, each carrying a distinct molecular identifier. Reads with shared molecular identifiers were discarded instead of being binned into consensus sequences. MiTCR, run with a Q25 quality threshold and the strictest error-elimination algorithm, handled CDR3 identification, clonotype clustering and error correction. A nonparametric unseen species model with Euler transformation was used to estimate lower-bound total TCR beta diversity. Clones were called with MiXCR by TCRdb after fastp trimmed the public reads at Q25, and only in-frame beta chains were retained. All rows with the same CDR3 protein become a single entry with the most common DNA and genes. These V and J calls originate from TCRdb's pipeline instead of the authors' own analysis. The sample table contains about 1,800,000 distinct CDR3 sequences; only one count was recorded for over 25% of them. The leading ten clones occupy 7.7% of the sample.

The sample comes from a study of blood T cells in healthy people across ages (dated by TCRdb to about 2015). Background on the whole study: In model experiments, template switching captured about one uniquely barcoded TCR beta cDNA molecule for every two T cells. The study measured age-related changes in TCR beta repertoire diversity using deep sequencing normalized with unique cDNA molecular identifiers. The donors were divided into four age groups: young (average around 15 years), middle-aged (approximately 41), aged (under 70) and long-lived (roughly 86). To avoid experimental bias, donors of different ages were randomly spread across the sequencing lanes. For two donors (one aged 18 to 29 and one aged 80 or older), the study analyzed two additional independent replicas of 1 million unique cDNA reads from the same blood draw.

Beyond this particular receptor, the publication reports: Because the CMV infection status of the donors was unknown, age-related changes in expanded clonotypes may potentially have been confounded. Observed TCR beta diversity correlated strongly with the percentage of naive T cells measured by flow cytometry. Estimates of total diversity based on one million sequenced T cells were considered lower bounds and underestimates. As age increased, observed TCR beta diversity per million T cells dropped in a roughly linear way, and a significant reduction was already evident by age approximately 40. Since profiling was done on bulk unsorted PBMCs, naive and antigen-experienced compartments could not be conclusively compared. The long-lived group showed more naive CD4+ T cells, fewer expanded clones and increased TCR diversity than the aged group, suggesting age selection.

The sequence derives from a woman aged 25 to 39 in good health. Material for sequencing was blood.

CDR3 loop: CASSEHGANTEAFF. At the DNA level, the sequence is TGTGCCAGCAGCGAGCATGGGGCCAACACTGAAGCTTTCTTT. The sequence joins TRBV28 to TRBJ1-1, with a weak D call of TRBD1 (5 bases match). A distance of 13 bases separates the germline ends of V and J, which lose 6 bases and 2 bases respectively. CDR3 length: 14 amino acids, cysteine to phenylalanine. CDR3 DNA only is kept here, 42 bases in frame from base 1. Reading the germline V gene gives CDR1 MDHEN and CDR2 SYDVKM.